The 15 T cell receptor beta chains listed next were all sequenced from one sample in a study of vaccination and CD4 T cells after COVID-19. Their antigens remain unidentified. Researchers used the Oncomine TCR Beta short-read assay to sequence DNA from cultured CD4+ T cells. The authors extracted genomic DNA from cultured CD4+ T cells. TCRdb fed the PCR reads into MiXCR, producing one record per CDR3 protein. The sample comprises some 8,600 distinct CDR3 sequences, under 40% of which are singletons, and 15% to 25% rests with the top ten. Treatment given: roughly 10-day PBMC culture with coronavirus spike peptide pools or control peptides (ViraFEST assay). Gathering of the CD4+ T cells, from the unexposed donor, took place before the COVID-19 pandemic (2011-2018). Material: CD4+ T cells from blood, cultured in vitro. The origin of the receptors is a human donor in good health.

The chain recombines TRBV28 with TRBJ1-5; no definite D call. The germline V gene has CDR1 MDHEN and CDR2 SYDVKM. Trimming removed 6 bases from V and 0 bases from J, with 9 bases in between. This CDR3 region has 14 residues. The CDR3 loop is CASRGSFSNQPQHF. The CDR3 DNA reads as TGTGCCAGCAGGGGCTCCTTTAGCAATCAGCCCCAGCATTTT.

CDR3 protein: CASSRDGSGGVNTGELFF. The DNA of the CDR3 is TGTGCCAGTAGTCGGGACGGTAGCGGGGGGGTGAACACCGGGGAGCTGTTTTTT. The chain links TRBV19 to TRBJ2-2; the match to TRBD2 covers 11 bases. In germline, CDR1 is LNHDA, CDR2 SQIVND (reference sequence). V was pared by 5 bases and J by 1 base, with 9 bases of the junction left unmatched. This CDR3 contains 18 residues.

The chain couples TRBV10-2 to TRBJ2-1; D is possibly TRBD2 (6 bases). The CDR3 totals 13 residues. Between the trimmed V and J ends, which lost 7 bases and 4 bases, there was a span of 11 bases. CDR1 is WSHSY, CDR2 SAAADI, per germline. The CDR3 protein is CASIPSEYNEQFF. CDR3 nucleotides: TGCGCCAGCATCCCTAGCGAGTACAATGAGCAGTTCTTC.

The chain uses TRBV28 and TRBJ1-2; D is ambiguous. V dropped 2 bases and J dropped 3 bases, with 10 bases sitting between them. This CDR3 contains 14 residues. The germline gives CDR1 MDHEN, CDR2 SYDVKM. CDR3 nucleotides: TGTGCCAGCAGTTTAAGGTCCTGGGACTATGGCTACACCTTC. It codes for CASSLRSWDYGYTF.

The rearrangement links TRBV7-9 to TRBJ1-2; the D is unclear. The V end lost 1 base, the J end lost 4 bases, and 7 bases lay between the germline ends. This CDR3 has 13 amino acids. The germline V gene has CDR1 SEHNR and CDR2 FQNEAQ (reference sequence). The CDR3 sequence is CASSLVGVYGYTF. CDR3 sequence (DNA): TGTGCCAGCAGCTTAGTCGGGGTCTATGGCTACACCTTC.

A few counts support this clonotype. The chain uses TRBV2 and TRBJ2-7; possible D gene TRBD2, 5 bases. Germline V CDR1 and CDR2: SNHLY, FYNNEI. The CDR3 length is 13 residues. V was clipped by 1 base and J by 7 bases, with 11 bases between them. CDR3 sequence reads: CASSEDKWREQYF. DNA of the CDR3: TGTGCCAGCAGTGAAGATAAGTGGAGGGAGCAGTACTTC.

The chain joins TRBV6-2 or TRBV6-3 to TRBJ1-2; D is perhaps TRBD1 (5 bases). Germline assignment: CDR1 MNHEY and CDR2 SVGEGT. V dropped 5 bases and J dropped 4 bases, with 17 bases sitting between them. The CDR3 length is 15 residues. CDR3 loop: CASSTTGSAGYGYTF. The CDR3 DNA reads TGTGCCAGCAGTACAACAGGATCGGCGGGCTATGGCTACACCTTC.

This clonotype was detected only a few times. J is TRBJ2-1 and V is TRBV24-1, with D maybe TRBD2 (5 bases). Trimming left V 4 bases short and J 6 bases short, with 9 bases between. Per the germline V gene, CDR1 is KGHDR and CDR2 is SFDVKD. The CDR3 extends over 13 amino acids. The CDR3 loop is CATSDPGINEQFF. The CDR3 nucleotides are TGTGCCACCAGTGACCCGGGGATCAATGAGCAGTTCTTC.

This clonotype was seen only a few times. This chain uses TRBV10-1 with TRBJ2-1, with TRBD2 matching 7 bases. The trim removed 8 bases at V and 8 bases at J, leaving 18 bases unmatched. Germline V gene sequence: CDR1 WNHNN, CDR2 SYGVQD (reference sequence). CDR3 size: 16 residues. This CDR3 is CASWAGESYKEDEQFF. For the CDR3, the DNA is TGCGCCAGCTGGGCGGGAGAGAGTTACAAAGAGGATGAGCAGTTCTTC.

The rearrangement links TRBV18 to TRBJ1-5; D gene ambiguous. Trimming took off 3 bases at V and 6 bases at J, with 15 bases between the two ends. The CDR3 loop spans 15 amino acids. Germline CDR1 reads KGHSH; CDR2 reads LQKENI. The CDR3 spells CASSPENRRSQPQHF. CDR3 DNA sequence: TGTGCCAGCTCACCGGAAAACAGAAGGAGTCAGCCCCAGCATTTT. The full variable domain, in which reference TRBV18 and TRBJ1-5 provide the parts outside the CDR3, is NAGVMQNPRHLVRRRGQEARLRCSPMKGHSHVYWYRQLPEEGLKFMVYLQKENIIDESGMPKERFSAEFPKEGPSILRIQQVVRGDSAAYFCASSPENRRSQPQHFGDGTRLSIL.

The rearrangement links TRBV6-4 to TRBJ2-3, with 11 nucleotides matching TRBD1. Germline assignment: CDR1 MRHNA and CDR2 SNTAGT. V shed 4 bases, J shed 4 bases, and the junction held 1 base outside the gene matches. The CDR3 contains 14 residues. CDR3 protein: CASSGTGGADTQYF. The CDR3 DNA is TGTGCCAGCAGTGGGACAGGGGGCGCAGATACGCAGTATTTT.

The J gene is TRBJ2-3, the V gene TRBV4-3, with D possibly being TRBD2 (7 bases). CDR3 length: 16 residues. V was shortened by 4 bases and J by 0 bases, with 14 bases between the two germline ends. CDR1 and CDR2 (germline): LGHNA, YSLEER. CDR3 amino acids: CASSPSGGESTDTQYF. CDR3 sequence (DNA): TGCGCCAGCAGCCCCTCGGGGGGCGAAAGCACAGATACGCAGTATTTT.

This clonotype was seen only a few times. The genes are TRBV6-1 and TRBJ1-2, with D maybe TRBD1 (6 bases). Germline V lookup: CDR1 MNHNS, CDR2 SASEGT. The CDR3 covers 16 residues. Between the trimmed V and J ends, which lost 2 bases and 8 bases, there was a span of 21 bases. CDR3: CASSEPLTGYSGGYTF. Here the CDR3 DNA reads TGTGCCAGCAGTGAACCCCTCACAGGGTACTCAGGCGGCTACACCTTC.

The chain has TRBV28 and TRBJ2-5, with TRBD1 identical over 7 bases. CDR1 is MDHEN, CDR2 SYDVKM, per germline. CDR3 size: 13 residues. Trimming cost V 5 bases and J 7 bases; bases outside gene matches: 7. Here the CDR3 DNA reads TGTGCCAGCAGTAAACAGGGGTCATCGACCCAGTACTTC. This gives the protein CASSKQGSSTQYF. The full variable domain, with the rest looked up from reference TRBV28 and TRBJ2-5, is DVKVTQSSRYLVKRTGEKVFLECVQDMDHENMFWYRQDPGLGLRLIYFSYDVKMKEKGDIPEGYSVSREKKERFSLILESASTNQTSMYLCASSKQGSSTQYFGPGTRLLVL.

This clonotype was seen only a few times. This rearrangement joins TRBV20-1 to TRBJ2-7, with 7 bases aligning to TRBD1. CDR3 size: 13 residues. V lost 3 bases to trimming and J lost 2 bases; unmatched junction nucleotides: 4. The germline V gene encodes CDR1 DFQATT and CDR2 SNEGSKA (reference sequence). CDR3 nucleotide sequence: TGCAGTGCTAGGGGGGACAGACCCTACGAGCAGTACTTC. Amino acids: CSARGDRPYEQYF.